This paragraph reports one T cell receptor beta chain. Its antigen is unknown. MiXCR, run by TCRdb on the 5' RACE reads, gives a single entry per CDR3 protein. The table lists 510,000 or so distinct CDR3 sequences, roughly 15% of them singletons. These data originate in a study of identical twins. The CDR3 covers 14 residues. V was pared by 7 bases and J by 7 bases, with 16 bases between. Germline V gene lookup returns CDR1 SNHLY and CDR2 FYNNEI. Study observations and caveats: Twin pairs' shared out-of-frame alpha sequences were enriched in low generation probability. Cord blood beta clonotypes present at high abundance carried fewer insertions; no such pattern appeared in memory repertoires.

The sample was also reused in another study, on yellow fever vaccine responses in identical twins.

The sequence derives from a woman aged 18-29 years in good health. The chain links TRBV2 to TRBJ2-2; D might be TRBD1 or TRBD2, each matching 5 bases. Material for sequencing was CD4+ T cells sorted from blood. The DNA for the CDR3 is TGTGCCAGCATGATGGGGGAATCTGGCGGGGAGCTGTTTTTT. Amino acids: CASMMGESGGELFF. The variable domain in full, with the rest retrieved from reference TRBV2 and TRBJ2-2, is EPEVTQTPSHQVTQMGQEVILRCVPISNHLYFYWYRQILGQKVEFLVSFYNNEISEKSEIFDDQFSVERPDGSNFTLKIRSTKLEDSAMYFCASMMGESGGELFFGEGSRLTVL.